This record covers a single T cell receptor beta chain. Its antigen is currently unknown. This sample was included in a study of shared clonotypes between healthy human individuals. Libraries were prepared by immunoSEQ multiplex PCR; TCRdb keeps only in-frame clonotypes and omits some of them. The sample gives about 450,000 clones, around 79% of which show up once; 9.5% to 15% is in the top ten. General study findings and limits: The small donor group covered limited genetic and exposure diversity.

The CDR3 is 15 amino acids. V lost 2 bases and J lost 7, with 14 bases in between. Looked up from germline, CDR1 is MDHEN and CDR2 is SYDVKM. The chain combines TRBV28 with TRBJ1-4; D call uncertain. The specimen sequenced was PBMCs. The source of this sequence is a woman aged 40-49 years in good health. Some clones in this sample may be carry-over from other donors' samples. The chain's CDR3 is CASSLIAGSGEKLFF. The CDR3 bases are TGTGCCAGCAGTTTAATCGCGGGGAGCGGTGAAAAACTGTTTTTT. The complete variable domain, with remaining parts taken from reference TRBV28 and TRBJ1-4, reads DVKVTQSSRYLVKRTGEKVFLECVQDMDHENMFWYRQDPGLGLRLIYFSYDVKMKEKGDIPEGYSVSREKKERFSLILESASTNQTSMYLCASSLIAGSGEKLFFGSGTQLSVL.